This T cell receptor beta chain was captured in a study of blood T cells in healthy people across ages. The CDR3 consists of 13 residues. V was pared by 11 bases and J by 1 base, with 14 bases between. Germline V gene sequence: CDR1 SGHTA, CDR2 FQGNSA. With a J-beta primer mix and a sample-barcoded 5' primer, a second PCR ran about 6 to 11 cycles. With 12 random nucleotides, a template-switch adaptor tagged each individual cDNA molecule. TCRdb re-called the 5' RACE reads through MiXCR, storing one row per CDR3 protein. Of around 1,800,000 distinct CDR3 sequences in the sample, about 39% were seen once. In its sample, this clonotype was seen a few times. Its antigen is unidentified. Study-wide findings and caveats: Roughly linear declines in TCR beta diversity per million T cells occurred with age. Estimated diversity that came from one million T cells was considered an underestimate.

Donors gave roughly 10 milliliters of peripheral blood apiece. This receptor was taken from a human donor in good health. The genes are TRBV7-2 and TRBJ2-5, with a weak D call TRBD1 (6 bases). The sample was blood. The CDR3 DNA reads TGTGCCTCCAACAGGGCGCTCCAAGAGACCCAGTACTTC. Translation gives CASNRALQETQYF.